The 7 T cell receptor beta chains below were found in one sample sequenced in a study of T-cell memory formation after mild COVID-19. Each CDR3 protein gets one entry after TCRdb re-called the 5' RACE reads with MiXCR. The table includes 200,000 to 250,000 distinct CDR3 sequences, 9.5% detected once. The sample was PBMCs or a T cell subset sorted from them (not recorded which). The receptor source for this set is a young man who had mild COVID-19 (a few samples of this study predate the infection). Cell type and time point are not known.

The sample holds a few counts of this clonotype. This chain uses TRBV12-5 with TRBJ2-3, with D hard to call. V gave up 5 bases and J gave up 6 bases, with 9 bases separating them. Germline V CDR1 and CDR2: LGHNT, FRNRAP. There are 12 residues in the CDR3. The CDR3 nucleotides read TGTGCTAGTGGTCTCGACTGGGATACGCAGTATTTT. It encodes CASGLDWDTQYF.

This clonotype was counted ten times or more. The chain has TRBV5-1 and TRBJ2-3; 7 nucleotides agree with TRBD1. Unmatched junction bases numbered 6, after V lost 4 bases and J lost 4 bases. Germline lookup yields CDR1 SGHRS and CDR2 YFSETQ. The CDR3 extends over 14 amino acids. The CDR3 is CASSPDRQADTQYF. The CDR3 DNA follows: TGCGCCAGCAGCCCGGACAGGCAGGCAGATACGCAGTATTTT.

This clonotype turned up a few times. The CDR3 is CASSPQGTSGYNEQFF. The CDR3, as DNA: TGCGCCAGCAGCCCCCAGGGGACTAGTGGCTACAATGAGCAGTTCTTC. The genes are TRBV4-1 and TRBJ2-1, with 8 bases fitting TRBD2. The CDR3 is made up of 16 amino acids. V shed 4 bases and J 3 bases; nucleotides not matched to a gene: 8. Germline CDR1 and CDR2: MGHRA and YSYEKL.

Remarks on this clonotype: This could be a read error, since a much larger clone is one nucleotide away. This chain uses TRBV4-2 with TRBJ2-3; D may correspond to TRBD1 or TRBD2 (6 bases each). CDR1 is LGHNA, CDR2 YNFKEQ, per germline. The CDR3 totals 17 residues. In nucleotides, the CDR3 is TGTGCCAGCAGCCAAGGGGCCGGGGGCGCGCTTTCAGATACGCGGTATTTT. Its protein product is CASSQGAGGALSDTRYF.

J is TRBJ2-3 and V is TRBV12-3 or TRBV12-4; 9 bases are a match to TRBD1. The CDR3 totals 14 residues. After removal of 7 bases from V and 4 bases from J, the junction contained 6 bases not matched to a gene. The DNA for the CDR3 is TGTGCCAGCAATGACAGGGGGGGTTCAGATACGCAGTATTTT. This encodes CASNDRGGSDTQYF.

This clonotype has just a few counts. The CDR3 sequence is CASSQEGWDIDTGELFF. For the CDR3, the DNA is TGTGCCAGCAGCCAAGAGGGCTGGGATATCGACACCGGGGAGCTGTTTTTT. The chain combines TRBV4-2 with TRBJ2-2; D unresolved. V was cut by 0 bases and J by 3 bases, with 14 bases left in between. CDR1 is LGHNA and CDR2 is YNFKEQ in the germline V gene. The CDR3 is 17 amino acids.

There are a few counts of this clonotype. This chain joins TRBV6-5 and TRBJ1-2; the D gene is possibly TRBD1 (6 bases). The germline V gene has CDR1 MNHEY and CDR2 SVGAGI. The CDR3 spans 13 residues. V was trimmed by 6 bases and J by 3 bases, leaving 11 bases between them. CDR3 bases: TGTGCCAGCAGCAAAGGACAGTACTATGGCTACACCTTC. Its protein is CASSKGQYYGYTF.